These T cell receptor beta chains were read from a single sample in a study of OX40 agonist ivuxolimab in advanced cancers. The repertoire was sequenced with immunoSEQ multiplex PCR; TCRdb's copy has only in-frame clones and lacks some. The table shows approximately 56,000 clones, with approximately 75% occurring only once. Here the sequenced sample was CD4+ or CD8+ T cells sorted from blood, taken in a trial of the OX40 agonist ivuxolimab. These receptors all stem from an adult with an advanced solid tumor such as melanoma, head and neck, liver or kidney cancer. Each CDR3 is given with its conserved first and last residue. Fields, in order: V gene, D gene, J gene, CDR3 protein. The D gene is left open where the match is weak.

TRBV11-3	.	TRBJ2-2	CASSFHRGTGELFF
TRBV15	.	TRBJ2-3	CATSRDSQGAGTDTQYF
TRBV6-1	.	TRBJ2-7	CASTRAGQVTYEQYF
TRBV28	TRBD1	TRBJ2-3	CASSSPGQGSTDTQYF
TRBV14	.	TRBJ2-3	CASSQEYGIWRTDTQYF
TRBV7-9	.	TRBJ2-3	CASSFQGSPDTQYF
TRBV5-1	.	TRBJ2-3	CASSVGHSTDTQYF
TRBV5-1	TRBD1	TRBJ2-3	CASSLGGQGYGSTDTQYF
TRBV2	.	TRBJ1-6	CASTEGGSGSPLHF
TRBV2	TRBD2	TRBJ2-2	CASSVKRETGELFF
TRBV5-1	.	TRBJ1-1	CASTDQGTEAFF
TRBV7-3	TRBD2	TRBJ2-1	CASKAGGASNEQFF
TRBV5-1	TRBD1	TRBJ2-3	CASSLAGQGAADTQYF
TRBV27	.	TRBJ1-5	CASSLTMVGDQPQHF
TRBV5-4	.	TRBJ1-1	CASSLTGMNTEAFF
TRBV29-1	TRBD1	TRBJ1-2	CSVEVGTEYGYTF
TRBV5-1	TRBD1	TRBJ2-3	CASRWGQGSGDTQYF
TRBV15	TRBD1	TRBJ2-3	CATSSYDRGDTQYF
TRBV6-1	.	TRBJ1-1	CASRPIRVGAFF
TRBV7-8	TRBD1	TRBJ1-4	CASSSEDTGQGNEKLFF
TRBV27	.	TRBJ1-5	CASSPNPTAGWYSNQPQHF
TRBV6-5	TRBD2	TRBJ2-1	CAAAGGGYNEQFF
TRBV4-1	.	TRBJ1-4	CASSQDWVIGGKLFF
TRBV18	.	TRBJ2-3	CASSPRGSPTDTQYF
TRBV2	.	TRBJ2-3	CASSNTDTQYF
TRBV6-5	.	TRBJ1-6	CASSWASYNSPLHF
TRBV9	.	TRBJ1-6	CASSVSGGPGSPLHF
TRBV5-4	TRBD1	TRBJ2-2	CASSPGQGLVTGELFF
TRBV11-2	.	TRBJ2-2	CASSLNSLGTPITGELFF
TRBV7-8	TRBD1	TRBJ1-1	CASSLVFVGRGLGTEAFF
TRBV29-1	.	TRBJ2-2	CSVDTTNTGELFF
TRBV6-5	.	TRBJ1-3	CASSEQGIGNTIYF
TRBV5-1	.	TRBJ1-4	CASSFRGQGEKLFF
TRBV5-4	TRBD1	TRBJ1-4	CASSFGRDRGLGGGEKLFF
TRBV5-4	.	TRBJ1-2	CASSSSVWDREGYTF
TRBV29-1	.	TRBJ1-2	CSVVGDAGGGYTF
TRBV7-2	.	TRBJ1-2	CAPGANYGYTF
TRBV6-1	.	TRBJ1-1	CASSVEGSITEAFF
TRBV6-5	.	TRBJ1-2	CASSLSGYGYTF
TRBV27	TRBD2	TRBJ2-3	CASRRPFVSGSLATSTDTQYF
TRBV5-4	TRBD1	TRBJ1-1	CASSPDRVAEAFF
TRBV5-1	TRBD1	TRBJ2-2	CASGITTGGDTGELFF
TRBV18	TRBD1	TRBJ1-2	CASSPPSTGAAGGGYTF
TRBV28	.	TRBJ1-1	CASSLKFEAFF